This T cell receptor (beta chain) was observed in a study of blood T cell repertoires in COVID-19. The overall study: Both acute and convalescent COVID-19 samples were obtained from the United States, Italy and Spain.

As processed by the authors: For nucleated cells, counts were estimated from reference gene primer amplification. Sequenced by immunoSEQ multiplex PCR; TCRdb stores in-frame clones only, minus some. That table furnishes V, J and clone size, whereas the DNA furnished D and trimming. The table lists roughly 300,000 clones, approximately 85% of them singletons, with approximately 7.9% in the top ten. The CDR3 is made up of 12 amino acids. Per the germline V gene, CDR1 is WNHNN and CDR2 is SYGVQD (reference sequence). V lost 4 bases, J lost 15 bases, and 9 bases stayed unmatched. This clonotype was sampled from a human donor in a cohort sampled during active COVID-19. The chain uses TRBV10-1 and TRBJ2-3; the match to TRBD2 covers 8 bases. Sequenced material: peripheral blood. In DNA, the CDR3 is TGCGCCAGCAGTGTAACGGGGGGGCGTCATTATTTT. Its translation is CASSVTGGRHYF.